Listed here are 23 T cell receptor beta chains from one sample, sequenced in a study of control samples from healthy donors and cancer patients. Data came from immunoSEQ multiplex PCR; TCRdb stores just in-frame clones and leaves some out. This table holds tens of thousands of clones, about 88% found once. Sample: blood. The origin of the receptors is a woman aged 50 to 60 in good health.

The chain employs TRBV19 and TRBJ2-3; TRBD1 aligns across 9 bases. The CDR3 runs 17 residues. Trimming removed 3 bases from V and 4 bases from J; junction bases left unmatched: 11. CDR1 and CDR2 from the germline V gene are LNHDA and SQIVND (reference sequence). The CDR3 loop reads CASSMTAGTGSPDTQYF. In DNA, the CDR3 is TGTGCCAGTAGTATGACGGCCGGGACAGGGAGCCCAGATACGCAGTATTTT. Based on the CDR3 plus reference TRBV19 and TRBJ2-3, the full variable domain is DGGITQSPKYLFRKEGQNVTLSCEQNLNHDAMYWYRQDPGQGLRLIYYSQIVNDFQKGDIAEGYSVSREKKESFPLTVTSAQKNPTAFYLCASSMTAGTGSPDTQYFGPGTRLTVL.

This sequence joins TRBV7-3 and TRBJ2-7; 8 nucleotides align to TRBD2. CDR1 and CDR2 (germline): SGHTA, FQGTGA. The CDR3 loop spans 15 amino acids. The ends lost 1 base at V and 5 bases at J; junction bases unmatched: 7. CDR3 DNA sequence: TGTGCCAGCAGCTTAAGGGGGGGACTAGTGGACGAGCAGTACTTC. The encoded protein is CASSLRGGLVDEQYF.

Within the sample, this clone is medium-sized. This chain links TRBV5-1 with TRBJ1-3; D is undetermined. Germline lookup yields CDR1 SGHRS and CDR2 YFSETQ. CDR3 length equals 14 residues. Between the trimmed V and J ends, which lost 3 bases and 4 bases, there was a span of 11 bases. The CDR3 is CASSSLAGGNTIYF. The CDR3 DNA is TGCGCCAGCAGCTCATTAGCGGGGGGAAACACCATATATTTT.

The rearrangement links TRBV30 to TRBJ2-7; 13 bases align to TRBD2. The CDR3 is 15 residues long. Germline CDR1 GTSNPN, CDR2 SVGIG (reference sequence). J was trimmed by 2 bases and V by 5 bases; bases with no gene match: 6. CDR3 in amino acids: CAWAPGLAGTYEQYF. Here the CDR3 DNA reads TGTGCCTGGGCCCCGGGACTAGCGGGAACCTACGAGCAGTACTTC.

This clone was observed a handful of times. This chain links TRBV10-3 with TRBJ2-5, with D tentatively TRBD2 (6 bases). Germline loops: CDR1 ENHRY, CDR2 SYGVKD. This CDR3 region has 14 residues. With 3 bases removed from V and 1 base from J, the gap between germline ends came to 9 bases. CDR3: CAISDRDSQETQYF. CDR3 nucleotides: TGTGCCATCAGTGACCGGGACTCCCAAGAGACCCAGTACTTC.

The rearrangement links TRBV6-4 to TRBJ1-5; no reliable D call. The CDR3 has 12 residues. The V gene lost 2 bases and the J gene lost 9 bases, with 8 bases spanning the gap. Germline V lookup: CDR1 MRHNA, CDR2 SNTAGT. The CDR3, as DNA: TGTGCCAGCAGTGACGCCGAACGGCCCCAGCATTTT. This encodes CASSDAERPQHF.

The rearrangement joins TRBV11-2 to TRBJ1-5, with D unresolved. CDR3 length: 16 amino acids. Trimming took 1 base from V and 0 from J, leaving 10 bases between them. Looked up from germline, CDR1 is SGHAT and CDR2 is FQNNGV. The CDR3 DNA is TGTGCCAGCAGCTTAGCCGGACGGTATAGCAATCAGCCCCAGCATTTT. This encodes CASSLAGRYSNQPQHF.

This chain joins TRBV10-3 and TRBJ2-1; 12 bases line up with TRBD2. The CDR3 runs to 17 residues. V dropped 3 bases and J dropped 5; count of bases not matched to a gene: 8. Germline lookup yields CDR1 ENHRY and CDR2 SYGVKD. CDR3 sequence: CAISDIRRTSGNNEQFF. As DNA, the CDR3 is TGTGCCATCAGTGACATAAGAAGGACTAGCGGGAACAATGAGCAGTTCTTC.

V gene TRBV7-3 combines with J gene TRBJ2-1; 10 bases match TRBD1. The J segment lost 6 bases and the V segment lost 0 bases, leaving 2 bases of the junction unmatched. Germline assignment: CDR1 SGHTA and CDR2 FQGTGA. This CDR3 is 15 amino acids long. Written as DNA, the CDR3 is TGTGCCAGCAGCTTAACGGGACAGGGGTTCAATGAGCAGTTCTTC. Protein: CASSLTGQGFNEQFF.

CDR3 in amino acids: CASSLAEGVYEQYF. In DNA form, the CDR3 reads TGTGCCAGCAGCTTAGCTGAGGGAGTCTACGAGCAGTACTTC. V and J are TRBV11-2 and TRBJ2-7; possibly TRBD2 for D (5 bases). V was cut by 1 base and J by 3 bases, with 10 bases left in between. From germline, CDR1 is SGHAT and CDR2 FQNNGV. This CDR3 is built from 14 residues.

The chain employs TRBV6-1 and TRBJ2-7; D gene ambiguous. Germline V gene data show CDR1 as MNHNS and CDR2 as SASEGT. Trimming took 3 bases from V and 4 from J, leaving 4 bases between them. The CDR3 is 11 amino acids. The CDR3 sequence: CASSDLYEQYF. The CDR3 bases are TGTGCCAGCAGTGATCTATACGAGCAGTACTTC.

The chain uses TRBV18 and TRBJ2-1; D remains unclear. The V end was cut by 6 bases, the J end by 6 bases, with 24 bases between. Germline assignment: CDR1 KGHSH and CDR2 LQKENI. CDR3 length: 17 residues. The CDR3 loop is CASSQNPLRSPGNEQFF. CDR3 in DNA: TGTGCCAGCTCGCAAAACCCTCTACGTTCCCCGGGCAATGAGCAGTTCTTC.

CDR3 bases: TGTGCCAGTAGTCCGACAGGGGGCGTCGGACGACAGCCCCAGCATTTT. It specifies CASSPTGGVGRQPQHF. The chain has TRBV19 and TRBJ1-5; 10 bases align to TRBD1. V was pared by 5 bases and J by 7 bases, with 11 bases of the junction left unmatched. Germline CDR1 LNHDA, CDR2 SQIVND (reference sequence). This CDR3 is 16 amino acids long. The entire variable domain, with the rest obtained from reference TRBV19 and TRBJ1-5, is as follows: DGGITQSPKYLFRKEGQNVTLSCEQNLNHDAMYWYRQDPGQGLRLIYYSQIVNDFQKGDIAEGYSVSREKKESFPLTVTSAQKNPTAFYLCASSPTGGVGRQPQHFGDGTRLSIL.

The V and J genes are TRBV6-5 and TRBJ1-1; no firm D call. The CDR3 extends over 13 amino acids. V lost 5 bases, J lost 5 bases, and 12 bases lay in between. Per the germline V gene, CDR1 is MNHEY and CDR2 is SVGAGI. CDR3 DNA sequence: TGTGCCAGCAGTCCCCCCGGGAGGACTGAAGCTTTCTTT. Translation gives CASSPPGRTEAFF.

The V call is TRBV2, the J call TRBJ2-1, with TRBD2 as a possible D gene (6 bases). CDR1 and CDR2 from the germline V gene are SNHLY and FYNNEI. Trimming pared 4 bases from V and 0 bases from J, leaving 7 bases between. This CDR3 spans 14 amino acids. CDR3 in amino acids: CASSASDSYNEQFF. The DNA of the CDR3 is TGTGCCAGCAGTGCTAGCGACTCCTACAATGAGCAGTTCTTC.

V is TRBV19 and J is TRBJ2-1; 12 bases fit TRBD2. The germline CDR1 and CDR2 sequences are LNHDA and SQIVND (reference sequence). The CDR3 is made up of 15 amino acids. V lost 5 bases to trimming and J lost 7 bases; unmatched junction nucleotides: 6. The CDR3, as DNA: TGTGCCAGTAGTCTTCTAGCGGGAGGGGGGAATGAGCAGTTCTTC. Translated: CASSLLAGGGNEQFF.

This clone turned up a few times. The chain carries TRBV10-1 and TRBJ1-1; weak D call: TRBD1 (6 bases). The ends were cut back, 6 bases at V and 7 bases at J, with 12 bases in the middle. This CDR3 is built from 12 residues. Germline values: CDR1 WNHNN, CDR2 SYGVQD (reference sequence). Written as DNA, the CDR3 is TGCGCCAGCAGCCACGGACAGAGTGAAGCTTTCTTT. Translating it yields CASSHGQSEAFF.

The gene calls are TRBV9 and TRBJ2-6; a possible D gene is TRBD1 (6 bases). Germline V gene sequence: CDR1 SGDLS, CDR2 YYNGEE. V was clipped by 4 bases and J by 0 bases, with 26 bases between them. There are 21 residues in the CDR3. The CDR3 spells CASSLTGRYAGASSGANVLTF. The CDR3 nucleotides read TGTGCCAGCAGCCTCACCGGAAGGTATGCAGGGGCTAGCTCTGGGGCCAACGTCCTGACTTTC.

The chain is built from TRBV4-1 and TRBJ2-1; 7 bases are shared with TRBD2. The germline V gene encodes CDR1 MGHRA and CDR2 YSYEKL. J lost 6 bases, V lost 3 bases, and 8 bases had no gene match. The CDR3 sequence is 15 residues long. The CDR3 loop is CASSQTSWSTNEQFF. The CDR3 DNA reads TGCGCCAGCAGCCAGACTAGCTGGAGTACCAATGAGCAGTTCTTC.

The V gene is TRBV7-9, the J gene TRBJ1-1; 7 bases are shared with TRBD1. With V trimmed by 5 bases and J by 7 bases, 7 bases remained unmatched. Germline V CDR1 and CDR2: SEHNR, FQNEAQ (reference sequence). CDR3 length equals 13 residues. The CDR3 DNA is TGTGCCAGCAGCCCTACAGGGGACGGTGAAGCTTTCTTT. Encoded protein: CASSPTGDGEAFF. The full variable domain, rest sourced from reference TRBV7-9 and TRBJ1-1, is DTGVSQNPRHKITKRGQNVTFRCDPISEHNRLYWYRQTLGQGPEFLTYFQNEAQLEKSRLLSDRFSAERPKGSFSTLEIQRTEQGDSAMYLCASSPTGDGEAFFGQGTRLTVV.

The V and J genes are TRBV3-1 (or the pseudogene TRBV3-2) and TRBJ1-5, with D perhaps matching TRBD1 (5 bases). The germline gives CDR1 LGHDT, CDR2 YNNKEL (reference sequence). This CDR3 spans 15 amino acids. Trimming took off 3 bases at V and 0 bases at J, with 9 bases between the two ends. CDR3 in amino acids: CASSQGPNSNQPQHF. CDR3 nucleotides: TGTGCCAGCAGCCAGGGACCAAATAGCAATCAGCCCCAGCATTTT.

The CDR3 sequence is CASSSQGSYEQYF. In DNA, the CDR3 is TGTGCCAGTAGCTCACAGGGCTCCTACGAGCAGTACTTC. The chain recombines TRBV19 with TRBJ2-7; weak D call: TRBD1 (6 bases). The CDR3 totals 13 residues. The germline CDR1 and CDR2 sequences are LNHDA and SQIVND (reference sequence). The V end was cut by 6 bases, the J end by 0 bases, with 9 bases between.

This clone was seen more than once but under ten times. This chain joins TRBV7-8 and TRBJ2-1; D gene uncertain. CDR1 is SGHVS, CDR2 FQNEAQ, per germline. Trimming took off 11 bases at V and 7 bases at J, with 21 bases between the two ends. The CDR3 is 14 amino acids. This chain's CDR3 is CAATPMGSHNEQFF. Here the CDR3 DNA reads TGTGCCGCCACCCCGATGGGTAGCCATAATGAGCAGTTCTTC.